These 5 T cell receptor beta chains came from one sample sequenced in a study of blood T cell repertoires in COVID-19. Clones were sequenced by immunoSEQ multiplex PCR, and TCRdb holds only the in-frame ones, with some missing. The table lists some 300,000 clones, approximately 85% of them singletons. The sample consisted of PBMCs or T cells enriched from blood (not recorded which). These receptor sequences come from a woman aged 25 to 39 who had recovered from COVID-19.

J is TRBJ2-7 and V is TRBV9; 10 bases align to TRBD2. This CDR3 spans 15 amino acids. Germline CDR1 reads SGDLS; CDR2 reads YYNGEE. V lost 3 bases and J lost 7; bases outside the gene matches: 10. CDR3 DNA: TGTGCCAGCAGCGGCCGGACTAGCGGACAACCGGAGCAGTACTTC. Protein: CASSGRTSGQPEQYF.

CDR3 region: CASSLTGLAQSSYNEQFF. The CDR3 DNA follows: TGTGCCAGCAGCTTAACGGGACTAGCCCAATCATCCTACAATGAGCAGTTCTTC. V usage is TRBV7-6 and J usage is TRBJ2-1, with TRBD2 matching over 9 bases. The germline V gene has CDR1 SGHVS and CDR2 FNYEAQ. CDR3 length: 18 residues. The V segment lost 2 bases and the J segment 1 base; nucleotides outside the gene matches: 9.

The chain carries TRBV30 and TRBJ2-7, with 9 bases that match TRBD1. Germline assignment: CDR1 GTSNPN and CDR2 SVGIG (reference sequence). Germline trimming cut 4 bases from V and 3 bases from J; bases unmatched to any gene: 7. This CDR3 has 14 amino acids. The DNA of the CDR3 is TGTGCCTGGAAACGGGACAGGGACTACTACGAGCAGTACTTC. This sequence encodes CAWKRDRDYYEQYF.

This chain connects TRBV10-1 to TRBJ2-7; 7 bases are a match to TRBD2. This CDR3 is built from 15 residues. Germline CDR1 and CDR2: WNHNN and SYGVQD (reference sequence). J was trimmed by 0 bases and V by 3 bases; bases with no gene match: 5. The CDR3 loop reads CASSESGTNSYEQYF. CDR3 bases: TGCGCCAGCAGTGAATCCGGGACTAACTCCTACGAGCAGTACTTC.

This clone turned up a few times. The J gene is TRBJ1-6, the V gene TRBV7-9; the D is unclear. CDR3 size: 14 residues. Germline V gene data show CDR1 as SEHNR and CDR2 as FQNEAQ (reference sequence). V lost 10 bases and J 5 bases, leaving 15 bases between the germline ends. DNA of the CDR3: TGTGCCACCCCTAAAGGGCGGGATAATTCACCCCTCCACTTT. As protein: CATPKGRDNSPLHF.